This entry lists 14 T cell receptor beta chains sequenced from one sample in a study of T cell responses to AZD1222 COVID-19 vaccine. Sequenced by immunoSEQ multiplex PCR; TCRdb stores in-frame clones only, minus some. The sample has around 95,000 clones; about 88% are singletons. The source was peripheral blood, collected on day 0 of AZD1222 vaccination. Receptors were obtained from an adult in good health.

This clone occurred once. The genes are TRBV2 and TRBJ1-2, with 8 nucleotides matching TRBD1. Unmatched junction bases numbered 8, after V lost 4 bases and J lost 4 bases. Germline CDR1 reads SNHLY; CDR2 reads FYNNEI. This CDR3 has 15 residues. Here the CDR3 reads CASSVGQGPLYGYTF. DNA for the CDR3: TGTGCCAGCAGTGTTGGACAGGGCCCGCTCTATGGCTACACCTTC.

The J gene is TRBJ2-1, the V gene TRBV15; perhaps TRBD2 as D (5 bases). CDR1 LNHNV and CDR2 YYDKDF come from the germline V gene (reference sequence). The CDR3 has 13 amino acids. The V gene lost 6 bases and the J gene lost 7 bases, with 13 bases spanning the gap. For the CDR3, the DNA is TGTGCCACCAGTCAGACTAACTTGAATGAGCAGTTCTTC. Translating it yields CATSQTNLNEQFF.

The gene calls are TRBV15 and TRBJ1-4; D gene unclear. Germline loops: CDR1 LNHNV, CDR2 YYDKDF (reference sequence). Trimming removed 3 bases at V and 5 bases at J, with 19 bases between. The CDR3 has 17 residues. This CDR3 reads CATSSLASYEMNEKLFF. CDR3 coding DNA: TGTGCCACCAGCAGTTTGGCCTCATATGAGATGAATGAAAAACTGTTTTTT.

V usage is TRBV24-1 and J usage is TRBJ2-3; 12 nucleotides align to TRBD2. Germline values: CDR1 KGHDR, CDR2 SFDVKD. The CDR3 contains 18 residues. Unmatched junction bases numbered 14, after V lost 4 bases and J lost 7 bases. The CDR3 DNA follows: TGTGCCACCAGTGACTCTAGCGGGAGGGCCCTCGTTGCGTATACGCAGTATTTT. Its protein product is CATSDSSGRALVAYTQYF.

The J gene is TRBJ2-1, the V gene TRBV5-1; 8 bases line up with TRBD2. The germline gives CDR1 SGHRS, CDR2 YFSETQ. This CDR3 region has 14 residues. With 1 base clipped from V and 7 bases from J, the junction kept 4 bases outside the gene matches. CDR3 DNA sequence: TGCGCCAGCAGCTTGTTACTAGCGGATAATGAGCAGTTCTTC. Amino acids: CASSLLLADNEQFF.

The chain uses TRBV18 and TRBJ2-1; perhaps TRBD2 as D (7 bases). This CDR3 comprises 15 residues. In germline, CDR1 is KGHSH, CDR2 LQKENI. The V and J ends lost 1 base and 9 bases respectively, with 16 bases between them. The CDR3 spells CASSPRTEGGGEQFF. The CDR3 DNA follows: TGTGCCAGCTCACCACGGACAGAAGGGGGGGGTGAGCAGTTCTTC.

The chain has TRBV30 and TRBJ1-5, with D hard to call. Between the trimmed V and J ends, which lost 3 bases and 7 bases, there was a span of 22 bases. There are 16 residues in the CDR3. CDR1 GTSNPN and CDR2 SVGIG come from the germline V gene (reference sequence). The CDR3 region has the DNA TGTGCCTGGAGCCGCGGTGGGCTGCCCAGCGGCCAGCCCCAGCATTTT. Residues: CAWSRGGLPSGQPQHF.

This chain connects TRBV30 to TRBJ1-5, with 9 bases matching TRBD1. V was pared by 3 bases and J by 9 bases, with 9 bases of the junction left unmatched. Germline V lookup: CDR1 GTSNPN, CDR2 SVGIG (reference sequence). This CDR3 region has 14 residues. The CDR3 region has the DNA TGTGCCTGGAGCAGGACAGGGGATGACCGGCCCCAGCATTTT. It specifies CAWSRTGDDRPQHF.

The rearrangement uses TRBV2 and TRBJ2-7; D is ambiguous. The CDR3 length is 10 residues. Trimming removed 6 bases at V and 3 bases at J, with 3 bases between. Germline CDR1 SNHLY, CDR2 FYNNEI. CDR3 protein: CASRGYEQYF. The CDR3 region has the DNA TGTGCCAGCAGGGGCTACGAGCAGTACTTC.

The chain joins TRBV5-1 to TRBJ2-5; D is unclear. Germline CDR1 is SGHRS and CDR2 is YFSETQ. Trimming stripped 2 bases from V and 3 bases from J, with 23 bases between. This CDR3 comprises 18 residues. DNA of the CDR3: TGCGCCAGCAGCTTTACAGCGAAGCGACAAGTTTATGAAGAGACCCAGTACTTC. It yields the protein CASSFTAKRQVYEETQYF.

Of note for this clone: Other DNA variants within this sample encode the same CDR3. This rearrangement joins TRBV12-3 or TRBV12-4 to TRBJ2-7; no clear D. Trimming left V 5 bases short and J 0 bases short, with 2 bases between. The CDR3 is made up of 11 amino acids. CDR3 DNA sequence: TGTGCCAGCAGTCCCTCCTACGAGCAGTACTTC. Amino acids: CASSPSYEQYF.

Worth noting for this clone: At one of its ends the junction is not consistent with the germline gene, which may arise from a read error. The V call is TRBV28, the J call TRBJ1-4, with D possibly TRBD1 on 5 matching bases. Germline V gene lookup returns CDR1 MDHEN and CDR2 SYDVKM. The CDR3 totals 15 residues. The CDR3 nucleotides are TGTGCCAGCAGCTTATCGGGACCGAATAATGAAAAACTGTTTTTT. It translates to CASSLSGPNNEKLFF.

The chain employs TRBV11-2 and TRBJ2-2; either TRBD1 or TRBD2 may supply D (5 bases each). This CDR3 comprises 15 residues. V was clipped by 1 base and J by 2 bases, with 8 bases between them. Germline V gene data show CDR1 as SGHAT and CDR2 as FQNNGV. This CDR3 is CASSLAGLNTGELFF. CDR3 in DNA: TGTGCCAGCAGCTTAGCGGGGCTTAACACCGGGGAGCTGTTTTTT.

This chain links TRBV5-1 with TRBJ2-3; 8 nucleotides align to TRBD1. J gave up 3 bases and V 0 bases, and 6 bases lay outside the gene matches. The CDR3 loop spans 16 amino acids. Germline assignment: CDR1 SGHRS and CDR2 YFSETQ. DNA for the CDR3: TGCGCCAGCAGCTTGGTGCCAGGGGGCGGTACAGATACGCAGTATTTT. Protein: CASSLVPGGGTDTQYF.